Below are 32 T cell receptor beta chains sequenced from a single sample in a study of PD-1 blockade in mismatch repair-deficient tumors (dated by TCRdb to about 2017). Library preparation was by the immunoSEQ multiplex PCR assay. TCRdb stores this immuneACCESS table with in-frame sequences only. Part of the clones is absent; in the studies checked, under half of the shortfall reflects unresolved V genes, and no reason is known for the rest. Within this sample are about 14,000 clones, with around 80% of them counted one time only. The ten biggest clones cover approximately 20% of the sample. The time point label on this specimen signifies: roughly ten-day in vitro stimulation with candidate neoantigen peptide 4. These receptors have no known antigen. This material consisted of cells cultured in vitro, taken from a patient treated with pembrolizumab. Source of these receptors: an adult with mismatch repair-deficient cancer.

The chain couples TRBV2 to TRBJ2-3; 9 nucleotides match TRBD2. V lost 7 bases and J lost 1; bases outside the gene matches: 6. The CDR3 has 15 residues. From germline, CDR1 is SNHLY and CDR2 FYNNEI. The CDR3 nucleotides are TGTGCCAGCACCTCTAGCGGGAAACGCACAGATACGCAGTATTTT. Amino acid sequence: CASTSSGKRTDTQYF. The full variable domain, in which reference TRBV2 and TRBJ2-3 provide the parts outside the CDR3, is EPEVTQTPSHQVTQMGQEVILRCVPISNHLYFYWYRQILGQKVEFLVSFYNNEISEKSEIFDDQFSVERPDGSNFTLKIRSTKLEDSAMYFCASTSSGKRTDTQYFGPGTRLTVL.

The chain couples TRBV27 to TRBJ1-4; 9 bases line up with TRBD1. CDR3 length: 16 amino acids. Germline CDR1 is MNHEY and CDR2 is SMNVEV (reference sequence). V shed 0 bases, J shed 7 bases, and the junction held 6 bases outside the gene matches. The CDR3: CASSLSRGTGTEKLFF. As DNA, the CDR3 is TGTGCCAGCAGTTTATCGCGGGGGACAGGGACTGAAAAACTGTTTTTT. Filled out from reference TRBV27 and TRBJ1-4, the complete variable domain reads EAQVTQNPRYLITVTGKKLTVTCSQNMNHEYMSWYRQDPGLGLRQIYYSMNVEVTDKGDVPEGYKVSRKEKRNFPLILESPSPNQTSLYFCASSLSRGTGTEKLFFGSGTQLSVL.

The DNA for the CDR3 is TGTGCCAGCAGCTCCCTAGCGGGAGGGGGGGAGACCCAGTACTTC. Its protein product is CASSSLAGGGETQYF. This chain connects TRBV11-3 to TRBJ2-5, with 12 bases fitting TRBD2. Unmatched junction bases numbered 5, after V lost 4 bases and J lost 5 bases. Germline V lookup: CDR1 SGHNT, CDR2 YENEEA. The CDR3 has 15 residues.

This chain uses TRBV11-2 with TRBJ2-7; D is undetermined. Germline V lookup: CDR1 SGHAT, CDR2 FQNNGV. This CDR3 region has 14 residues. V was trimmed by 1 base and J by 3 bases, leaving 10 bases between them. The CDR3 here is CASSLGPGVYEQYF. The CDR3 DNA is TGTGCCAGCAGCTTAGGGCCAGGAGTCTACGAGCAGTACTTC.

This clone came up once. The chain uses TRBV4-1 and TRBJ2-3; no clear D. The CDR3 consists of 17 residues. Germline loops: CDR1 MGHRA, CDR2 YSYEKL. Trimming took 0 bases from V and 0 from J, leaving 13 bases between them. CDR3 region: CASSQDRGGKSTDTQYF. The CDR3 bases are TGCGCCAGCAGCCAAGATCGTGGCGGCAAAAGCACAGATACGCAGTATTTT.

CDR3 in DNA: TGTGCCAGCACATCGGACAGCTATGGCTACACCTTC. Its protein is CASTSDSYGYTF. The chain combines TRBV28 with TRBJ1-2; D possibly corresponds to TRBD1 (6 bases). The CDR3 runs 12 residues. V was cut by 7 bases and J by 4 bases, with 10 bases left in between. Germline lookup yields CDR1 MDHEN and CDR2 SYDVKM.

This clone was found once. The chain combines TRBV5-4 with TRBJ1-4, with D tentatively TRBD1 (6 bases). Germline V gene lookup returns CDR1 SGHNT and CDR2 YYREEE (reference sequence). This CDR3 region has 16 residues. The V gene lost 1 base and the J gene lost 6 bases, with 16 bases spanning the gap. For the CDR3, the DNA is TGTGCCAGCAGCTTGCCGGGGGGGGCGTCGGATGAAAAACTGTTTTTT. Amino acids: CASSLPGGASDEKLFF. The full variable domain, in which reference TRBV5-4 and TRBJ1-4 provide the parts outside the CDR3, is ETGVTQSPTHLIKTRGQQVTLRCSSQSGHNTVSWYQQALGQGPQFIFQYYREEENGRGNFPPRFSGLQFPNYSSELNVNALELDDSALYLCASSLPGGASDEKLFFGSGTQLSVL.

V and J are TRBV11-1 and TRBJ1-2; 8 nucleotides agree with TRBD1. The ends lost 5 bases at V and 7 bases at J; junction bases unmatched: 6. The CDR3 is 13 amino acids. Germline CDR1 reads SGHAT; CDR2 reads FQDESV (reference sequence). The CDR3: CASSGDRRLGYTF. The CDR3 bases are TGTGCCAGCAGCGGGGACAGGCGGCTTGGCTACACCTTC. The full variable domain, completed using reference TRBV11-1 and TRBJ1-2, is EAEVAQSPRYKITEKSQAVAFWCDPISGHATLYWYRQILGQGPELLVQFQDESVVDDSQLPKDRFSAERLKGVDSTLKIQPAELGDSAMYLCASSGDRRLGYTFGSGTRLTVV.

The chain combines TRBV7-6 with TRBJ2-1, with 10 bases lining up with TRBD2. This CDR3 contains 16 residues. Germline trimming cut 3 bases from V and 8 bases from J; bases unmatched to any gene: 10. Germline V gives CDR1 SGHVS, CDR2 FNYEAQ. CDR3 in amino acids: CASSFLAGAGQDEQFF. Written as DNA, the CDR3 is TGTGCCAGCAGCTTCCTAGCGGGAGCGGGGCAGGATGAGCAGTTCTTC.

The rearrangement links TRBV27 to TRBJ1-3, with D tentatively TRBD1 (5 bases). V was shortened by 4 bases and J by 9 bases, with 16 bases between the two germline ends. The CDR3 spans 14 residues. CDR1 and CDR2 from the germline V gene are MNHEY and SMNVEV (reference sequence). CDR3 residues: CASSSSPPGGTIYF. CDR3 nucleotides: TGTGCCAGCAGTTCCAGCCCCCCTGGGGGCACCATATATTTT.

The gene calls are TRBV6-4 and TRBJ2-7, with a tentative D call TRBD1 (5 bases). Trimming cost V 6 bases and J 6 bases, with 9 bases left between them. The CDR3 contains 11 residues. Germline CDR1 reads MRHNA; CDR2 reads SNTAGT. CDR3 residues: CASSQGGEQYF. The CDR3 DNA follows: TGTGCCAGCAGCCAGGGTGGCGAGCAGTACTTC.

V is TRBV9 and J is TRBJ2-1; 13 positions agree with TRBD2. The ends lost 3 bases at V and 5 bases at J; junction bases unmatched: 2. The CDR3 extends over 15 amino acids. The germline CDR1 and CDR2 sequences are SGDLS and YYNGEE. The CDR3 DNA is TGTGCCAGCAGCGGGGGGACTAGCGGGGACAATGAGCAGTTCTTC. Its protein is CASSGGTSGDNEQFF.

The rearrangement links TRBV19 to TRBJ1-4, with 7 bases matching TRBD1. This CDR3 has 14 residues. Trimming at V came to 5 bases and at J to 5 bases, leaving 5 bases not matched to a gene. CDR1 is LNHDA, CDR2 SQIVND, per germline (reference sequence). The CDR3 DNA sequence: TGTGCCAGTAGTCTAGGGACAGCGAATGAAAAACTGTTTTTT. Protein product: CASSLGTANEKLFF.

This chain uses TRBV11-2 with TRBJ2-7; no firm D call. CDR1 and CDR2 from the germline V gene are SGHAT and FQNNGV. V lost 5 bases to trimming and J lost 3 bases, with 8 bases between them. The CDR3 loop spans 12 amino acids. The CDR3 nucleotides read TGTGCCAGCAGCAAGGACGGCTACGAGCAGTACTTC. This sequence encodes CASSKDGYEQYF. Complete variable domain (other parts from reference TRBV11-2 and TRBJ2-7): EAGVAQSPRYKIIEKRQSVAFWCNPISGHATLYWYQQILGQGPKLLIQFQNNGVVDDSQLPKDRFSAERLKGVDSTLKIQPAKLEDSAVYLCASSKDGYEQYFGPGTRLTVT.

The V gene is TRBV28, the J gene TRBJ2-5, with D possibly being TRBD2 (5 bases). The CDR3 runs 15 residues. Germline CDR1 MDHEN, CDR2 SYDVKM. The V end lost 6 bases, the J end lost 5 bases, and 19 bases lay between the germline ends. CDR3: CASRPAALGYETQYF. The CDR3 region has the DNA TGTGCCAGCAGACCAGCGGCGCTCGGCTACGAGACCCAGTACTTC. Filled out from reference TRBV28 and TRBJ2-5, the complete variable domain reads DVKVTQSSRYLVKRTGEKVFLECVQDMDHENMFWYRQDPGLGLRLIYFSYDVKMKEKGDIPEGYSVSREKKERFSLILESASTNQTSMYLCASRPAALGYETQYFGPGTRLLVL.

This CDR3 is CASSLAFPSTQYF. In DNA, the CDR3 is TGTGCCAGTAGTCTGGCGTTCCCCTCTACGCAGTATTTT. The gene calls are TRBV19 and TRBJ2-3, with D uncertain. Germline CDR1 and CDR2: LNHDA and SQIVND (reference sequence). V was clipped by 5 bases and J by 8 bases, with 14 bases between them. This CDR3 has 13 residues. The whole variable domain, remainder taken from reference TRBV19 and TRBJ2-3, is DGGITQSPKYLFRKEGQNVTLSCEQNLNHDAMYWYRQDPGQGLRLIYYSQIVNDFQKGDIAEGYSVSREKKESFPLTVTSAQKNPTAFYLCASSLAFPSTQYFGPGTRLTVL.

This rearrangement joins TRBV5-1 to TRBJ2-7, with TRBD1 matching over 11 bases. V gave up 1 base and J gave up 5 bases; unmatched junction bases: 5. The CDR3 runs 15 residues. Germline CDR1 is SGHRS and CDR2 is YFSETQ. CDR3 coding DNA: TGCGCCAGCAGCTTGTTCGAGGGACAGGGGGACGAGCAGTACTTC. It yields the protein CASSLFEGQGDEQYF.

The chain joins TRBV28 to TRBJ2-1, with 8 positions matching TRBD2. The germline V gene encodes CDR1 MDHEN and CDR2 SYDVKM. V dropped 6 bases and J dropped 3; count of bases not matched to a gene: 19. The CDR3 runs to 19 residues. CDR3: CASSLNTAGKRGYYNEQFF. The CDR3, as DNA: TGTGCCAGCAGCCTCAACACCGCCGGAAAGCGGGGGTACTACAATGAGCAGTTCTTC. The variable domain in full, completed from reference TRBV28 and TRBJ2-1, reads DVKVTQSSRYLVKRTGEKVFLECVQDMDHENMFWYRQDPGLGLRLIYFSYDVKMKEKGDIPEGYSVSREKKERFSLILESASTNQTSMYLCASSLNTAGKRGYYNEQFFGPGTRLTVL.

The chain recombines TRBV7-3 with TRBJ2-3, with D perhaps matching TRBD1 (5 bases). Germline V gene sequence: CDR1 SGHTA, CDR2 FQGTGA. The length of the CDR3 is 14 residues. The V end lost 8 bases, the J end lost 0 bases, and 12 bases lay between the germline ends. The CDR3 bases are TGTGCCAGCCGTAAAGGGGCTAGCACAGATACGCAGTATTTT. This sequence encodes CASRKGASTDTQYF.

The genes are TRBV25-1 and TRBJ2-5; 8 bases map to TRBD1. Germline lookup yields CDR1 MGHDK and CDR2 SYGVNS. V shed 3 bases, J shed 5 bases, and the junction held 5 bases outside the gene matches. The CDR3 covers 14 residues. CDR3 protein: CASSDTRGRETQYF. CDR3 in DNA: TGTGCCAGCAGTGACACCAGGGGGCGGGAGACCCAGTACTTC.

The chain has TRBV27 and TRBJ1-3; D ambiguous. V was cut by 1 base and J by 4 bases, with 17 bases left in between. CDR1 and CDR2 from the germline V gene are MNHEY and SMNVEV (reference sequence). The CDR3 totals 17 residues. The CDR3 sequence is CASSLFPTVGSGNTIYF. CDR3 coding DNA: TGTGCCAGCAGTTTATTTCCAACGGTGGGCTCCGGAAACACCATATATTTT.

This chain links TRBV28 with TRBJ1-5; TRBD1 aligns across 7 bases. This CDR3 is built from 16 residues. The J segment lost 7 bases and the V segment lost 7 bases, leaving 16 bases of the junction unmatched. CDR1 MDHEN and CDR2 SYDVKM come from the germline V gene. In DNA form, the CDR3 reads TGTGCCAGCATGCCCAGGATCAGGGGGTCTTACCAGCCCCAGCATTTT. Translating it yields CASMPRIRGSYQPQHF.

The rearrangement joins TRBV5-1 to TRBJ2-1, with 13 nucleotides matching TRBD2. The CDR3 covers 14 residues. From germline, CDR1 is SGHRS and CDR2 YFSETQ. V shed 4 bases, J shed 9 bases, and the junction held 4 bases outside the gene matches. The CDR3 loop is CASSGLAGVGEQFF. For the CDR3, the DNA is TGCGCCAGCAGCGGACTAGCGGGAGTGGGTGAGCAGTTCTTC.

This chain joins TRBV19 and TRBJ2-1, with a weak D call TRBD2 (7 bases). Per germline, CDR1 LNHDA and CDR2 SQIVND (reference sequence). The CDR3 sequence is 14 residues long. The V and J ends lost 10 bases and 8 bases respectively, with 21 bases between them. Here the CDR3 reads CATLPRGRGHEQFF. For the CDR3, the DNA is TGTGCCACCCTTCCGAGGGGGAGGGGCCATGAGCAGTTCTTC.

This clone was counted only a few times. V usage is TRBV4-1 and J usage is TRBJ2-3; D is unresolved. This CDR3 comprises 14 residues. The germline CDR1 and CDR2 sequences are MGHRA and YSYEKL. Trimming removed 7 bases from V and 2 bases from J, with 13 bases in between. This CDR3 reads CASKERMYTDTQYF. The CDR3 DNA reads TGCGCCAGCAAGGAGAGGATGTACACAGATACGCAGTATTTT.

V usage is TRBV7-9 and J usage is TRBJ2-3, with 12 positions matching TRBD2. Trimming removed 6 bases from V and 2 bases from J; junction bases left unmatched: 6. CDR1 is SEHNR, CDR2 FQNEAQ, per germline (reference sequence). The CDR3 runs to 16 residues. The CDR3 reads CASRVGLAGPTDTQYF. The CDR3 nucleotides read TGTGCCAGCAGGGTTGGACTAGCGGGACCCACAGATACGCAGTATTTT.

The count of this clone is one. The rearrangement uses TRBV19 and TRBJ2-2; 8 bases align to TRBD1. Per germline, CDR1 LNHDA and CDR2 SQIVND (reference sequence). V lost 5 bases and J lost 2; bases outside the gene matches: 1. The CDR3 is made up of 14 amino acids. CDR3 amino acids: CASSGQGNTGELFF. The DNA of the CDR3 is TGTGCCAGTAGTGGACAGGGTAACACCGGGGAGCTGTTTTTT.

The V call is TRBV4-1, the J call TRBJ2-1, with unresolved D. The CDR3 length is 12 residues. Germline CDR1 reads MGHRA; CDR2 reads YSYEKL. V lost 1 base and J 14 bases, leaving 12 bases between the germline ends. CDR3 loop: CASSQGISWKFF. CDR3 in DNA: TGCGCCAGCAGCCAAGGGATTAGTTGGAAGTTCTTC.

The J gene is TRBJ2-1, the V gene TRBV13, with 8 positions matching TRBD1. The CDR3 contains 15 residues. J was trimmed by 2 bases and V by 2 bases; bases with no gene match: 2. From germline, CDR1 is PRHDT and CDR2 FYEKMQ (reference sequence). CDR3 residues: CASSLTGGPYNEQFF. Written as DNA, the CDR3 is TGTGCCAGCAGCTTAACAGGGGGTCCCTACAATGAGCAGTTCTTC.

The chain combines TRBV30 with TRBJ2-1; D uncertain. CDR3 length: 11 residues. V was shortened by 2 bases and J by 5 bases, with 4 bases between the two germline ends. The germline gives CDR1 GTSNPN, CDR2 SVGIG (reference sequence). CDR3 sequence: CAWSLNNEQFF. The CDR3 DNA is TGTGCCTGGAGTTTGAACAATGAGCAGTTCTTC.

V and J are TRBV28 and TRBJ2-3; tentatively, D is TRBD1 (6 bases). The CDR3 length is 17 residues. Trimming left V 2 bases short and J 0 bases short, with 15 bases between. From germline, CDR1 is MDHEN and CDR2 SYDVKM. The CDR3: CASSLTTGRPSTDTQYF. CDR3 DNA sequence: TGTGCCAGCAGTTTAACGACAGGTCGGCCCAGCACAGATACGCAGTATTTT. The entire variable domain, with the rest obtained from reference TRBV28 and TRBJ2-3, is as follows: DVKVTQSSRYLVKRTGEKVFLECVQDMDHENMFWYRQDPGLGLRLIYFSYDVKMKEKGDIPEGYSVSREKKERFSLILESASTNQTSMYLCASSLTTGRPSTDTQYFGPGTRLTVL.

This clone has a single count. A far larger clone is one nucleotide away, so this likely arose from a read error. V usage is TRBV5-4 and J usage is TRBJ1-5, with 10 positions matching TRBD1. CDR1 and CDR2 from the germline V gene are SGHNT and YYREEE (reference sequence). This CDR3 spans 17 amino acids. The V gene end was trimmed by 4 bases and the J gene end by 0 bases; junction bases not matched to a gene: 7. The CDR3 nucleotides read TGTGCCAGCAGCCCCGGGACAGGGGAGTATAGCAATCAGCCCCAGCATTTT. Protein product: CASSPGTGEYSNQPQHF.